The present entry profiles one T cell receptor beta chain with its context. This record belongs to a study of blood T cell repertoires in COVID-19. At the level of the study: Sites in the United States, Italy and Spain provided acute and convalescent COVID-19 samples.

Study processing details: Quantification of nucleated cells was approximated via reference gene primer amplification. Repertoires were generated with immunoSEQ multiplex PCR, while TCRdb's copy carries only in-frame clones and drops some. From that table come the V and J calls and clone size; the DNA was used to work out D and trimming. The sample lists 130,000 to 150,000 clones, roughly 90% occurring once. CDR1 and CDR2 from the germline V gene are SGHTA and FQGNSA. The CDR3 length is 15 residues. V lost 6 bases and J lost 3; bases outside the gene matches: 6. Study members were between about 18 and 100 years old and lived in 20 to 25 US regions. Cohort placement rested on clinical history that participants reported themselves.

The clonotype comes from a woman between 25 and 40 years old with acute COVID-19. What was sequenced was PBMCs or T cells enriched from blood (not recorded which). The V call is TRBV7-2, the J call TRBJ2-1; TRBD1 agrees at 9 bases. This CDR3 is CASSTTGGGYNEQFF. The CDR3 bases are TGTGCCAGCAGTACAACAGGGGGCGGCTACAATGAGCAGTTCTTC.